The entry that follows covers one T cell receptor beta chain sequence. Assay: immunoSEQ multiplex PCR; the TCRdb copy retains only in-frame clones and omits some. The repertoire has roughly 400,000 clones, roughly 90% of them found once; the top ten carry 1.5% to 2%. These data are taken from a study of Ad26.COV2.S vaccination and SARS-CoV-2 variants. Treatment meaning: roughly 20 received Ad26.COV2.S at low or high dose, single or two shots; about five received placebo; per-sample allocation not given. Sampling was done on day 63 after the first vaccine or placebo injection. V lost 1 base and J 1 base, leaving 19 bases between the germline ends. The CDR3 is 18 residues long. Germline V CDR1 and CDR2: SGHTA, FQGNSA.

This receptor was taken from a person between 18 and 59 years old who received the Ad26.COV2.S COVID-19 vaccine or a placebo. The sample here was peripheral blood, taken in a trial of Ad26.COV2.S vaccine versus placebo. This chain connects TRBV7-2 to TRBJ2-5, with D unresolved. CDR3 protein: CASSLVPVLGNSQETQYF. As DNA, the CDR3 is TGTGCCAGCAGCTTAGTCCCCGTGTTAGGGAATTCCCAAGAGACCCAGTACTTC.